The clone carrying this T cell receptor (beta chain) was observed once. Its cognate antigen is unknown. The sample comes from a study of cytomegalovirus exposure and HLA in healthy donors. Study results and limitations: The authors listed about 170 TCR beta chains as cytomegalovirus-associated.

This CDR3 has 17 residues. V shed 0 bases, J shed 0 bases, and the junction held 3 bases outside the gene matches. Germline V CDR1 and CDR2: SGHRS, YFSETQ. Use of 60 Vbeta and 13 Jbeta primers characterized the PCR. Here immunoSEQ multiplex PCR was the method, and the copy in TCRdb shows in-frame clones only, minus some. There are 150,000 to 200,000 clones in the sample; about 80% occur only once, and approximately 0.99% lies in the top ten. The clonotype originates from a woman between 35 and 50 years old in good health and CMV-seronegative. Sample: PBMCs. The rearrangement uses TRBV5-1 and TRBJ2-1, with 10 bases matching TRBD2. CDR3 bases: TGCGCCAGCAGCTTGGTGGCTAGCGGGAGCTCCTACAATGAGCAGTTCTTC. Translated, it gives CASSLVASGSSYNEQFF.